One sample yielded the 9 T cell receptor beta chains listed below, sequenced in a study of naive and memory T cell subsets. The SP2 primer and nested alpha and beta constant region primers amplified ligated cDNA in four rounds. From the 5' RACE reads, TCRdb called clonotypes with MiXCR, one entry per CDR3 protein. This table has roughly 62,000 distinct CDR3 sequences, over 7% appearing once. A UMI-containing oligonucleotide was joined by 3' ligation to the TCR cDNA template. The receptor source for this set is a male donor in good health.

The gene calls are TRBV2 and TRBJ2-7; 7 nucleotides line up with TRBD1. This CDR3 comprises 13 residues. Germline V CDR1 and CDR2: SNHLY, FYNNEI. Losses at the gene ends were 7 bases for V and 4 bases for J; bases not matched to a gene: 7. The CDR3 DNA sequence: TGTGCCAGCAATCCGGCAGGGGGTTACGAGCAGTACTTC. This codes for CASNPAGGYEQYF.

In its sample, this clonotype was seen a few times. The chain employs TRBV3-1 and TRBJ1-5; a possible D gene is TRBD1 (5 bases). Germline assignment: CDR1 LGHDT and CDR2 YNNKEL (reference sequence). This CDR3 has 15 residues. V was clipped by 0 bases and J by 7 bases, with 13 bases between them. The CDR3 is CASSQDSGRDQPQHF. CDR3 coding DNA: TGTGCCAGCAGCCAAGATTCCGGCAGGGACCAGCCCCAGCATTTT.

This clonotype was seen only a few times. The rearrangement uses TRBV20-1 and TRBJ1-5; perhaps TRBD1 as D (5 bases). Trimming left V 3 bases short and J 0 bases short, with 12 bases between. Germline CDR1 reads DFQATT; CDR2 reads SNEGSKA (reference sequence). This CDR3 spans 15 amino acids. Here the CDR3 DNA reads TGCAGTGCTAGGTGGGGGGGAGATAGCAATCAGCCCCAGCATTTT. It encodes CSARWGGDSNQPQHF.

In this sample, this clonotype turned up a few times. The V gene is TRBV11-2, the J gene TRBJ2-7, with 11 positions matching TRBD2. Germline V lookup: CDR1 SGHAT, CDR2 FQNNGV. The J segment lost 0 bases and the V segment lost 5 bases, leaving 24 bases of the junction unmatched. This CDR3 contains 22 residues. CDR3 region: CASSGELTMPGLAGETSYEQYF. The CDR3 region has the DNA TGTGCCAGCAGCGGGGAGCTTACGATGCCAGGACTAGCGGGCGAAACCTCCTACGAGCAGTACTTC.

CDR3 bases: TGTGCCAGTATTCACCAGGGGCGGCCCATAACAACTAGCACAGATACGCAGTATTTT. Amino acids: CASIHQGRPITTSTDTQYF. The rearrangement links TRBV19 to TRBJ2-3; a possible D gene is TRBD1 (6 bases). Germline V gene sequence: CDR1 LNHDA, CDR2 SQIVND (reference sequence). Trimming removed 7 bases at V and 0 bases at J, with 26 bases between. The CDR3 contains 19 residues.

This clonotype has a count of ten or more. This chain uses TRBV6-6 with TRBJ2-1, with 10 bases matching TRBD2. V lost 0 bases to trimming and J lost 4 bases; unmatched junction nucleotides: 3. Germline V CDR1 and CDR2: MNHNY, SVGAGI (reference sequence). This CDR3 has 16 residues. CDR3 in DNA: TGTGCCAGCAGTTACTCGAATAGCGGGAGGTACAATGAGCAGTTCTTC. It codes for CASSYSNSGRYNEQFF.

This clonotype was observed many times. The chain employs TRBV6-5 and TRBJ2-5, with 7 bases identical to TRBD2. Germline trimming cut 4 bases from V and 4 bases from J; bases unmatched to any gene: 9. This CDR3 spans 15 amino acids. Germline CDR1 reads MNHEY; CDR2 reads SVGAGI. The CDR3 spells CASSSHWGGRETQYF. The CDR3 bases are TGTGCCAGCAGTTCGCATTGGGGGGGAAGAGAGACCCAGTACTTC.

This clonotype is classed as medium-sized. The chain uses TRBV20-1 and TRBJ2-5; 8 bases are a match to TRBD2. The ends lost 1 base at V and 1 base at J; junction bases unmatched: 11. Germline CDR1 and CDR2: DFQATT and SNEGSKA (reference sequence). The CDR3 totals 17 residues. The CDR3 loop reads CSARGGRSGRTQETQYF. The CDR3 DNA is TGCAGTGCTAGAGGTGGGAGAAGCGGGAGAACCCAAGAGACCCAGTACTTC.

In this sample, this clonotype turned up many times. The V and J genes are TRBV14 and TRBJ1-2; a possible D gene is TRBD1 (6 bases). Germline V gene sequence: CDR1 SGHDN, CDR2 FVKESK. The CDR3 is 16 amino acids. V gave up 4 bases and J gave up 0 bases, with 15 bases separating them. The DNA for the CDR3 is TGTGCCAGCAGCCCCCCCGCAGGGGCCCCTAACTATGGCTACACCTTC. It yields the protein CASSPPAGAPNYGYTF. The full variable domain, with the rest looked up from reference TRBV14 and TRBJ1-2, is EAGVTQFPSHSVIEKGQTVTLRCDPISGHDNLYWYRRVMGKEIKFLLHFVKESKQDESGMPNNRFLAERTGGTYSTLKVQPAELEDSGVYFCASSPPAGAPNYGYTFGSGTRLTVV.